The next 22 T cell receptor beta chains were all read from a single sample in a study of tissue T cells after allogeneic stem cell transplantation. Some clones are missing from TCRdb's copy, which holds only in-frame ones; the method was immunoSEQ multiplex PCR. The sample yields some 6,000 clones, around 78% seen once. The sample was blood, taken before transplantation. These receptors originate from a man between 40 and 75 years old who later had graft-versus-host disease after an allogeneic stem cell transplant.

This clone was counted a few times. The V call is TRBV28, the J call TRBJ1-1; 7 bases map to TRBD1. Unmatched junction bases numbered 9, after V lost 6 bases and J lost 5 bases. Germline V CDR1 and CDR2: MDHEN, SYDVKM. The CDR3 extends over 14 amino acids. This chain's CDR3 is CASSRDRVVTEAFF. CDR3 coding DNA: TGTGCCAGCAGCCGAGACAGGGTGGTAACTGAAGCTTTCTTT.

The chain employs TRBV5-1 and TRBJ1-2; 8 bases align to TRBD1. Looked up from germline, CDR1 is SGHRS and CDR2 is YFSETQ. The V and J ends lost 4 bases and 4 bases, in that order; junction bases with no gene match: 6. This CDR3 spans 14 amino acids. Here the CDR3 reads CASSPGQESYGYTF. The CDR3 nucleotides read TGCGCCAGCAGCCCGGGACAGGAGAGCTATGGCTACACCTTC.

The chain employs TRBV14 and TRBJ2-3, with 8 bases lining up with TRBD2. CDR3 length: 16 residues. V trimming: 1 base; J trimming: 2 bases; junction bases outside the gene matches: 5. Germline V gives CDR1 SGHDN, CDR2 FVKESK. CDR3 nucleotides: TGTGCCAGCAGCCAAGCGGCGGGGGGCAACACAGATACGCAGTATTTT. Translation: CASSQAAGGNTDTQYF.

This clone appeared a few times. The chain couples TRBV12-5 to TRBJ2-1; possible D gene TRBD2, 6 bases. From germline, CDR1 is LGHNT and CDR2 FRNRAP. The CDR3 runs to 14 residues. Trimming removed 6 bases at V and 6 bases at J, with 15 bases between. This chain's CDR3 is CASGLSLTSNEQFF. CDR3 nucleotide sequence: TGTGCTAGTGGCCTTTCCTTGACTAGCAATGAGCAGTTCTTC. The whole variable domain, filled in from reference TRBV12-5 and TRBJ2-1, reads DARVTQTPRHKVTEMGQEVTMRCQPILGHNTVFWYRQTMMQGLELLAYFRNRAPLDDSGMPKDRFSAEMPDATLATLKIQPSEPRDSAVYFCASGLSLTSNEQFFGPGTRLTVL.

This chain joins TRBV6-2 or TRBV6-3 and TRBJ1-5, with 7 bases lining up with TRBD1. Trimming at V came to 4 bases and at J to 7 bases, leaving 7 bases not matched to a gene. The length of the CDR3 is 14 residues. CDR1 is MNHEY and CDR2 is SVGEGT in the germline V gene. The CDR3 loop reads CASSSTGERQPQHF. CDR3 DNA sequence: TGTGCCAGCAGTTCCACAGGGGAAAGGCAGCCCCAGCATTTT.

The V and J genes are TRBV27 and TRBJ2-1; 7 positions match TRBD2. CDR3 length equals 13 residues. Trimming at V came to 8 bases and at J to 10 bases, leaving 11 bases not matched to a gene. Germline loops: CDR1 MNHEY, CDR2 SMNVEV (reference sequence). CDR3 in amino acids: CASQSWEGSEQFF. The CDR3 nucleotides read TGTGCCAGCCAATCGTGGGAGGGCTCCGAGCAGTTCTTC.

The J gene is TRBJ2-4, the V gene TRBV24-1; 8 nucleotides line up with TRBD1. V lost 2 bases and J lost 7; bases outside the gene matches: 6. The CDR3 sequence is 15 residues long. Per the germline V gene, CDR1 is KGHDR and CDR2 is SFDVKD. As DNA, the CDR3 is TGTGCCACCAGTGATTCCGGGACAGGATATAACATTCAGTACTTC. This gives the protein CATSDSGTGYNIQYF.

This clone was detected once. The chain links TRBV13 to TRBJ1-2; D remains unclear. The CDR3 covers 15 residues. Germline values: CDR1 PRHDT, CDR2 FYEKMQ (reference sequence). The ends were cut back, 5 bases at V and 2 bases at J, with 15 bases in the middle. The DNA for the CDR3 is TGTGCCAGCAGCCCACTCCCCGGCGGCAACTATGGCTACACCTTC. The encoded protein is CASSPLPGGNYGYTF.

This clone appeared once. V and J are TRBV5-6 and TRBJ2-4; D ambiguous. The CDR3 extends over 12 amino acids. V was cut by 3 bases and J by 6 bases, with 7 bases left in between. Germline V gene sequence: CDR1 SGHDT, CDR2 YYEEEE. DNA of the CDR3: TGTGCCAGCAGCTCGGGCGGAAACATTCAGTACTTC. It translates to CASSSGGNIQYF.

This sequence joins TRBV19 and TRBJ2-6; 9 bases are a match to TRBD1. Germline CDR1 and CDR2: LNHDA and SQIVND (reference sequence). V lost 3 bases and J lost 0; bases outside the gene matches: 6. CDR3 length equals 18 residues. DNA for the CDR3: TGTGCCAGTAGTATCCGGGACAGGGATGTCTCTGGGGCCAACGTCCTGACTTTC. The encoded protein is CASSIRDRDVSGANVLTF.

The chain joins TRBV9 to TRBJ2-1; 9 bases are a match to TRBD2. Germline V gene data show CDR1 as SGDLS and CDR2 as YYNGEE. With V trimmed by 0 bases and J by 4 bases, 5 bases remained unmatched. The CDR3 is 16 amino acids. The CDR3, as DNA: TGTGCCAGCAGCGTAGCTCGAGCGGGAGGTTACAATGAGCAGTTCTTC. This gives the protein CASSVARAGGYNEQFF. The full variable domain, rest sourced from reference TRBV9 and TRBJ2-1, is DSGVTQTPKHLITATGQRVTLRCSPRSGDLSVYWYQQSLDQGLQFLIQYYNGEERAKGNILERFSAQQFPDLHSELNLSSLELGDSALYFCASSVARAGGYNEQFFGPGTRLTVL.

The chain is built from TRBV24-1 and TRBJ2-1; maybe TRBD2 (5 bases). The CDR3 sequence is 15 residues long. The germline CDR1 and CDR2 sequences are KGHDR and SFDVKD. With 7 bases removed from V and 2 bases from J, the gap between germline ends came to 14 bases. CDR3 in amino acids: CATSPSEGTYNEQFF. In DNA form, the CDR3 reads TGTGCCACCAGCCCTTCCGAGGGAACCTACAATGAGCAGTTCTTC.

V and J are TRBV25-1 and TRBJ1-6, with D possibly being TRBD1 (6 bases). The CDR3 is 12 residues long. The germline gives CDR1 MGHDK, CDR2 SYGVNS. V was trimmed by 6 bases and J by 12 bases, leaving 12 bases between them. The DNA for the CDR3 is TGTGCCAGCAGAGGTTCGGACAGACCCCTCCACTTT. Protein: CASRGSDRPLHF. Complete variable domain (other parts from reference TRBV25-1 and TRBJ1-6): EADIYQTPRYLVIGTGKKITLECSQTMGHDKMYWYQQDPGMELHLIHYSYGVNSTEKGDLSSESTVSRIRTEHFPLTLESARPSHTSQYLCASRGSDRPLHFGNGTRLTVT.

V gene TRBV30 combines with J gene TRBJ2-5; D unresolved. Germline V gene lookup returns CDR1 GTSNPN and CDR2 SVGIG (reference sequence). The length of the CDR3 is 13 residues. Trimming stripped 3 bases from V and 4 bases from J, with 12 bases between. Written as DNA, the CDR3 is TGTGCCTGGAGGAGAGGTGGTAGAGAGACCCAGTACTTC. Translating gives CAWRRGGRETQYF.

V usage is TRBV6-1 and J usage is TRBJ2-3, with D unresolved. The CDR3 covers 14 residues. Germline-derived CDR1 and CDR2 are MNHNS and SASEGT. The V and J ends lost 1 base and 2 bases respectively, with 7 bases between them. The CDR3 bases are TGTGCCAGCAGTGAAGGCTATTACACAGATACGCAGTATTTT. Amino acids: CASSEGYYTDTQYF.

The DNA of the CDR3 is TGTGCCAGCAGTGACCCGGACCCACTTGTGAGCACAGATACGCAGTATTTT. Translation: CASSDPDPLVSTDTQYF. This chain joins TRBV25-1 and TRBJ2-3; D is ambiguous. The CDR3 sequence is 17 residues long. Germline assignment: CDR1 MGHDK and CDR2 SYGVNS. V was cut by 3 bases and J by 0 bases, with 16 bases left in between.

The chain joins TRBV12-3 or TRBV12-4 to TRBJ1-5, with 7 bases matching TRBD1. The CDR3 has 13 amino acids. V lost 8 bases to trimming and J lost 4 bases; unmatched junction nucleotides: 5. Here the CDR3 DNA reads TGTGCCAGCGCCCCGGACAGGAATCAGCCCCAGCATTTT. Protein product: CASAPDRNQPQHF.

Only one count was recorded for this clone. The J gene is TRBJ1-4, the V gene TRBV7-9; 10 bases are shared with TRBD1. The V gene's germline CDR1 is SEHNR and CDR2 FQNEAQ (reference sequence). CDR3 length: 14 residues. V was pared by 5 bases and J by 8 bases, with 5 bases of the junction left unmatched. CDR3 protein: CASSQGQGHEKLFF. CDR3 bases: TGTGCCAGCAGCCAGGGACAGGGGCACGAAAAACTGTTTTTT.

The chain links TRBV11-3 to TRBJ2-3, with 9 bases lining up with TRBD1. The length of the CDR3 is 14 residues. J gave up 3 bases and V 6 bases, and 4 bases lay outside the gene matches. Germline V gene data show CDR1 as SGHNT and CDR2 as YENEEA. CDR3: CASRRDRETDTQYF. For the CDR3, the DNA is TGTGCCAGCAGGCGGGACAGGGAAACAGATACGCAGTATTTT.

V usage is TRBV7-2 and J usage is TRBJ2-6; D is ambiguous. Germline-derived CDR1 and CDR2 are SGHTA and FQGNSA. The CDR3 totals 15 residues. V lost 1 base, J lost 0 bases, and 4 bases lay in between. This chain's CDR3 is CASSLDFSGANVLTF. The CDR3 DNA follows: TGTGCCAGCAGCTTAGATTTCTCTGGGGCCAACGTCCTGACTTTC.

The chain joins TRBV6-6 to TRBJ1-5, with no clear D. Germline V gene data show CDR1 as MNHNY and CDR2 as SVGAGI (reference sequence). The CDR3 is 16 residues long. Trimming took off 5 bases at V and 0 bases at J, with 14 bases between the two ends. The CDR3 sequence is CASSRSSRYSNQPQHF. CDR3 nucleotide sequence: TGTGCCAGCAGTCGATCGTCCAGATATAGCAATCAGCCCCAGCATTTT.

This clone was detected once. The CDR3 reads CAIGSGTQNTEAFF. Written as DNA, the CDR3 is TGTGCCATCGGCTCCGGGACACAGAACACTGAAGCTTTCTTT. The chain joins TRBV10-3 to TRBJ1-1; D is perhaps TRBD1 (6 bases). Per the germline V gene, CDR1 is ENHRY and CDR2 is SYGVKD. Deletions cut 8 bases from V and 1 base from J, with 14 bases between. The CDR3 consists of 14 residues.